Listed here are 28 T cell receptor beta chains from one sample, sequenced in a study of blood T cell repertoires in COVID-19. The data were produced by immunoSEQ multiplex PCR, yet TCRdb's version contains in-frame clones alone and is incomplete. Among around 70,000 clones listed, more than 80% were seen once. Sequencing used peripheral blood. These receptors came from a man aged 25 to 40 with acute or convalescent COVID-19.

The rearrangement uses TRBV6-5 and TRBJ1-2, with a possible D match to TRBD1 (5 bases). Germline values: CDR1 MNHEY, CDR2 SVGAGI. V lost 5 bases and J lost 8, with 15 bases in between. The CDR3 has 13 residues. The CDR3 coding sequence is TGTGCCAGCAGTCCCGGGAGGGGTCGGGGCTACACCTTC. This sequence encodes CASSPGRGRGYTF.

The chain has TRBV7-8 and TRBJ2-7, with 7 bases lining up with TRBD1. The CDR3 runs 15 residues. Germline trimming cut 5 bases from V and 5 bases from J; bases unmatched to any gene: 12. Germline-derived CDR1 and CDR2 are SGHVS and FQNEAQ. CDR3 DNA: TGTGCCAGCAGCCTAACGACAGGGCACTTGAACGAGCAGTACTTC. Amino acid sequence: CASSLTTGHLNEQYF.

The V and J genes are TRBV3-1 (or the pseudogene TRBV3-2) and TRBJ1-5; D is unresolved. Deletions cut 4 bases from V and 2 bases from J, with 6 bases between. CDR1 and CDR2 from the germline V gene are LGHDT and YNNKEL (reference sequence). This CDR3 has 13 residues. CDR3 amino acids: CASSPPGNQPQHF. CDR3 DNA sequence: TGTGCCAGCAGCCCCCCCGGCAATCAGCCCCAGCATTTT.

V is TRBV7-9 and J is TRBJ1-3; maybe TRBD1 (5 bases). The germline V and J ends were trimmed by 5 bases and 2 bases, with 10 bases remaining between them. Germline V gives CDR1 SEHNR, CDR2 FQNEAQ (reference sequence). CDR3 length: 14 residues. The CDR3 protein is CASSRRGAGNTIYF. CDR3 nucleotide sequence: TGTGCCAGCAGCCGGCGGGGCGCTGGAAACACCATATATTTT.

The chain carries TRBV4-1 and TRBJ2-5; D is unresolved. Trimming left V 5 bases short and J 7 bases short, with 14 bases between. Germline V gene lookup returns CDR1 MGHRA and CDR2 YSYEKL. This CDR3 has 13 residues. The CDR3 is CASSYTAGGTQYF. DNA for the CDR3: TGCGCCAGCAGCTATACGGCCGGCGGGACCCAGTACTTC.

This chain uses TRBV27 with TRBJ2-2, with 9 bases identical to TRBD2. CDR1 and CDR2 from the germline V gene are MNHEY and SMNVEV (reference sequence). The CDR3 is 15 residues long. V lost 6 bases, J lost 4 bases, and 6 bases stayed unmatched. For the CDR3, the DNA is TGTGCCAGCAGCGGTAGCGGGAGTGGCACCGGGGAGCTGTTTTTT. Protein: CASSGSGSGTGELFF.

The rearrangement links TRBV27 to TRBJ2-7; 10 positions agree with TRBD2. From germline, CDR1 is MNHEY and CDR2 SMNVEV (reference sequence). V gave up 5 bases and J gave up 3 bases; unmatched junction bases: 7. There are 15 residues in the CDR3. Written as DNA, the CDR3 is TGTGCCAGCAGTAAACGGGGACTAGCGAACTACGAGCAGTACTTC. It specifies CASSKRGLANYEQYF.

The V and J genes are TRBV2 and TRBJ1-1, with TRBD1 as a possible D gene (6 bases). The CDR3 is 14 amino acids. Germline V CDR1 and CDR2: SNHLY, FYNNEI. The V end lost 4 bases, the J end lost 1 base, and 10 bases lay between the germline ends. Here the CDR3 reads CASSGVGQNTEAFF. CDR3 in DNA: TGTGCCAGCAGTGGAGTGGGACAGAACACTGAAGCTTTCTTT.

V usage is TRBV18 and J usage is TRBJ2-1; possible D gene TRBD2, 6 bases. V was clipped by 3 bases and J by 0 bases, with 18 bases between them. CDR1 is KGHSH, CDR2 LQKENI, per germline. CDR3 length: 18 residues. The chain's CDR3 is CASSPGLRTLSSYNEQFF. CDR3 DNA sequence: TGTGCCAGCTCACCGGGACTCAGGACTCTGAGCTCCTACAATGAGCAGTTCTTC.

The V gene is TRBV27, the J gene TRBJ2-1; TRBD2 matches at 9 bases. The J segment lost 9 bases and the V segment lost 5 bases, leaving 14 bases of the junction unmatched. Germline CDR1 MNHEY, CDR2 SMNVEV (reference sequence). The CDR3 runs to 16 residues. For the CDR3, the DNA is TGTGCCAGCAGTCACCCGACGGTGGCGGGAGGGATTGAGCAGTTCTTC. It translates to CASSHPTVAGGIEQFF.

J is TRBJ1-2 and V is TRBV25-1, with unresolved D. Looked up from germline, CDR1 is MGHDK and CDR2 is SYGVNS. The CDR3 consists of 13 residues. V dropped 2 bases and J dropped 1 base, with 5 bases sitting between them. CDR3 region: CASSEQFNYGYTF. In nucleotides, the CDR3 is TGTGCCAGCAGTGAACAGTTTAACTATGGCTACACCTTC.

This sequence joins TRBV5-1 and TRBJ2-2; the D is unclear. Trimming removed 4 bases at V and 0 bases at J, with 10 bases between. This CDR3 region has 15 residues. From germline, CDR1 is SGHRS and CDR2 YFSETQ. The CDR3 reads CASSRTAPNTGELFF. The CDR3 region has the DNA TGCGCCAGCAGCCGCACCGCGCCGAACACCGGGGAGCTGTTTTTT.

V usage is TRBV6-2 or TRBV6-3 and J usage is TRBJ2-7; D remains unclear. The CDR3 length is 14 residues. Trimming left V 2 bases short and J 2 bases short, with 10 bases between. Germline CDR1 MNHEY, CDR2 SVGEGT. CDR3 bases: TGTGCCAGCAGTTACGTCGAGCAGGCCTACGAGCAGTACTTC. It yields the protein CASSYVEQAYEQYF.

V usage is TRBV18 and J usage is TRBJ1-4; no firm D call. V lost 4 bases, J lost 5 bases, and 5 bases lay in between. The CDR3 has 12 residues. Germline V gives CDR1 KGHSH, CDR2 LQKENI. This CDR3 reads CASSRGNEKLFF. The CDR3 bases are TGTGCCAGCTCACGAGGGAATGAAAAACTGTTTTTT.

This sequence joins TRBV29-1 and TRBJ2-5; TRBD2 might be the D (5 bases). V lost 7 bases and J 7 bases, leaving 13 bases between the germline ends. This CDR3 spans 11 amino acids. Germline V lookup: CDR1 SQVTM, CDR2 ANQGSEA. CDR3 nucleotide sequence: TGCAGCGAAAGGACTGGTAGGACCCAGTACTTC. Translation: CSERTGRTQYF.

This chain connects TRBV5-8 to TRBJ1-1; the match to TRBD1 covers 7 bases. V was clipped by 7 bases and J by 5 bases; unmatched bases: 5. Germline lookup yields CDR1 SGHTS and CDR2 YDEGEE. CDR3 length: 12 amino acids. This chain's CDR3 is CASRGGWTEAFF. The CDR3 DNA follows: TGTGCCAGCCGAGGGGGCTGGACTGAAGCTTTCTTT.

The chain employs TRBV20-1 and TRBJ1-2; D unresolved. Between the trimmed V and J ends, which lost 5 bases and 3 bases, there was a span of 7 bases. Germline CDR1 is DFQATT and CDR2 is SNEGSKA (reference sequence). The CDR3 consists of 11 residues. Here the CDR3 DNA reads TGCAGTGCTTGGCGGGACTATGGCTACACCTTC. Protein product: CSAWRDYGYTF.

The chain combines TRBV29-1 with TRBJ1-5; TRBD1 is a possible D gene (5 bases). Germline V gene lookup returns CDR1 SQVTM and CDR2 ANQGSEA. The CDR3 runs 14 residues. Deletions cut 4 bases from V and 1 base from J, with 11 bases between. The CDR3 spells CSVGQSGSNQPQHF. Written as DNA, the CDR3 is TGCAGCGTTGGACAGTCTGGGAGCAATCAGCCCCAGCATTTT.

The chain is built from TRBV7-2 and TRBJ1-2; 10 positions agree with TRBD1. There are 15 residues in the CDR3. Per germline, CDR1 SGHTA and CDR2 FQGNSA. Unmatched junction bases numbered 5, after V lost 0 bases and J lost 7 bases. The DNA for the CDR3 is TGTGCCAGCAGCTTAGCCGGGACAGGGGTGCTTGGCTACACCTTC. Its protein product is CASSLAGTGVLGYTF.

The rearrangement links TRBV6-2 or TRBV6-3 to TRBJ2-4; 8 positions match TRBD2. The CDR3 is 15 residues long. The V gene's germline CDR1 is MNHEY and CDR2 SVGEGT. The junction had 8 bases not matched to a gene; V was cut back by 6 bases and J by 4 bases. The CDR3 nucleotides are TGTGCCAGCAGCCCCCACGGGAGGGAGAAAAACATTCAGTACTTC. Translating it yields CASSPHGREKNIQYF.

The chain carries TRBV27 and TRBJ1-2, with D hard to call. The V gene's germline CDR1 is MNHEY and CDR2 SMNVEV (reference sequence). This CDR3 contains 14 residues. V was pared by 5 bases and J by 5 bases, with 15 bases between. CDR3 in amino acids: CASSPGVSRYGYTF. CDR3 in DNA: TGTGCCAGCAGTCCCGGGGTTAGCCGGTATGGCTACACCTTC.

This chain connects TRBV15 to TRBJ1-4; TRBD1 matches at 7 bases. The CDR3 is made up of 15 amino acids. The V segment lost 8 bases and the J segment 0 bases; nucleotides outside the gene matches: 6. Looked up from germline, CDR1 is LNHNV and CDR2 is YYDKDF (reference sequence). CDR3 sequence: CATGAGQATNEKLFF. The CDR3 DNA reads TGTGCCACCGGGGCAGGACAGGCAACTAATGAAAAACTGTTTTTT.

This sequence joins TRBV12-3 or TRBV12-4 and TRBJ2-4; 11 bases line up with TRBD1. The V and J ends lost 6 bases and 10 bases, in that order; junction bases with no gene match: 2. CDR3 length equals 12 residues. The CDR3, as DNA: TGTGCCAGCAGGGGGACAGGGGGGATTCAGTACTTC. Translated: CASRGTGGIQYF.

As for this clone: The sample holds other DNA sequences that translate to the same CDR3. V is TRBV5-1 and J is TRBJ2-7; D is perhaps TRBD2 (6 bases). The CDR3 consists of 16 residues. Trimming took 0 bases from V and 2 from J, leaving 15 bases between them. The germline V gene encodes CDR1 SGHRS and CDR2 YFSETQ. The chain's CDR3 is CASSLEGGTVTYEQYF. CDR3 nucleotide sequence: TGCGCCAGCAGCTTGGAGGGCGGGACGGTAACCTACGAGCAGTACTTC.

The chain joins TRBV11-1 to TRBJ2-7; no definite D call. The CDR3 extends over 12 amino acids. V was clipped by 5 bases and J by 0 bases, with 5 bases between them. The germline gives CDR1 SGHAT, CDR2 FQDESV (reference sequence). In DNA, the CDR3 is TGTGCCAGCAGCCTCAGCTCCTACGAGCAGTACTTC. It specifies CASSLSSYEQYF. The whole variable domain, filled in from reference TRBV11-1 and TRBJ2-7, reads EAEVAQSPRYKITEKSQAVAFWCDPISGHATLYWYRQILGQGPELLVQFQDESVVDDSQLPKDRFSAERLKGVDSTLKIQPAELGDSAMYLCASSLSSYEQYFGPGTRLTVT.

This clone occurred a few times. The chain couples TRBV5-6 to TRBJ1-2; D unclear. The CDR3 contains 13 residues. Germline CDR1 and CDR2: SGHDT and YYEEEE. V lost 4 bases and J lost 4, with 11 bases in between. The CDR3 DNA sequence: TGTGCCAGCAGCCCGGGTTGGAGCTATGGCTACACCTTC. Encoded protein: CASSPGWSYGYTF. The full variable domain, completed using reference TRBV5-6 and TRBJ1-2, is DAGVTQSPTHLIKTRGQQVTLRCSPKSGHDTVSWYQQALGQGPQFIFQYYEEEERQRGNFPDRFSGHQFPNYSSELNVNALLLGDSALYLCASSPGWSYGYTFGSGTRLTVV.

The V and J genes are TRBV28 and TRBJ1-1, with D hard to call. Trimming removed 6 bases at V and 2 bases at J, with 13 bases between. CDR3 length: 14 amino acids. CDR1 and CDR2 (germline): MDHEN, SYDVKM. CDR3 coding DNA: TGTGCCAGCAGCCCCGTGGGCTTAAACACTGAAGCTTTCTTT. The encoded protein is CASSPVGLNTEAFF.

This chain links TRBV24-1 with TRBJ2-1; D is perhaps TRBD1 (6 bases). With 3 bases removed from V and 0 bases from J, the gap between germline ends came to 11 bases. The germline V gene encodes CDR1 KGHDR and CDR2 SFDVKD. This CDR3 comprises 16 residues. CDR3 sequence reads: CATSDVDRSSYNEQFF. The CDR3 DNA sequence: TGTGCCACCAGTGATGTCGACAGGAGCTCCTACAATGAGCAGTTCTTC.